There are a few counts of the clone carrying this T cell receptor (beta chain). An end of the junction differs from the germline gene, which may be a read error. A multiplex PCR was run with 60 Vbeta primers and 13 Jbeta primers. Libraries were prepared by immunoSEQ multiplex PCR; TCRdb keeps only in-frame clonotypes and omits some of them. The table records 95,000 to 150,000 clones, about three quarters of them present only once. This entry is derived from a study of cytomegalovirus exposure and HLA in healthy donors. The V gene's germline CDR1 is MNHNS and CDR2 SASEGT. This CDR3 contains 14 residues.

This sequence joins TRBV6-1 and TRBJ1-4, with a possible D match to TRBD1 (6 bases). The material sequenced was PBMCs. The sequence derives from a man in his sixties in good health and CMV-seropositive. The CDR3 is CASIESGGRPKLFF. The CDR3 nucleotides are TGTGCCAGCATTGAAAGCGGGGGCCGGCCGAAACTGTTTTTT.